The following is a T cell receptor beta chain sequence with its context. The sample belongs to a study of T cell changes during pregnancy in multiple sclerosis. Looked up from germline, CDR1 is LGHNA and CDR2 is YNFKEQ. CDR3 length equals 16 residues. The V segment lost 3 bases and the J segment 3 bases; nucleotides outside the gene matches: 6. Libraries were prepared by immunoSEQ multiplex PCR; TCRdb keeps only in-frame clonotypes and omits some of them. The data hold over 25,000 clones, with 75% to 95% observed a single time. The source material was CD8+ T cells from peripheral blood mononuclear cells, sampled before pregnancy. The rearrangement joins TRBV4-2 to TRBJ2-3; TRBD2 matches 10 bases. This TCR was sampled from a female donor with multiple sclerosis, enrolled in a pregnancy study. The CDR3 nucleotides read TGTGCCAGCAGCCAGCTAGCGGGAGAGGGGACAGATACGCAGTATTTT. Translating gives CASSQLAGEGTDTQYF.